The 5 T cell receptor beta chains below come from one sample, sequenced in a study of T cell changes during pregnancy in multiple sclerosis. The assay was immunoSEQ multiplex PCR, and TCRdb's table has in-frame clones only and misses some. The sample has about 51,000 clones; 85% to 95% are singletons. The source material was peripheral blood, sampled in the second trimester of pregnancy. These TCRs come from a female donor with multiple sclerosis, enrolled in a pregnancy study.

The gene calls are TRBV6-4 and TRBJ1-1; 7 nucleotides align to TRBD1. The CDR3 length is 14 residues. V lost 6 bases to trimming and J lost 1 base; unmatched junction nucleotides: 5. The germline V gene has CDR1 MRHNA and CDR2 SNTAGT. The CDR3 loop reads CASRGTDKNTEAFF. CDR3 DNA: TGTGCCAGCAGAGGGACAGATAAGAACACTGAAGCTTTCTTT.

This chain uses TRBV5-4 with TRBJ2-7; a weak D match, TRBD1 (6 bases). Trimming shortened V by 0 bases and J by 1 base, and 11 bases separated the two germline ends. The CDR3 is 15 amino acids. CDR1 is SGHNT and CDR2 is YYREEE in the germline V gene (reference sequence). CDR3 protein: CASSLEQGLSYEQYF. CDR3 sequence (DNA): TGTGCCAGCAGCTTGGAACAGGGTCTTTCCTACGAGCAGTACTTC.

V is TRBV7-3 and J is TRBJ1-2; 10 positions agree with TRBD1. Germline trimming cut 5 bases from V and 6 bases from J; bases unmatched to any gene: 6. Per the germline V gene, CDR1 is SGHTA and CDR2 is FQGTGA. The CDR3 contains 14 residues. The chain's CDR3 is CASSPGQGEDGYTF. CDR3 DNA sequence: TGTGCCAGCAGCCCCGGACAGGGGGAGGATGGCTACACCTTC. The full variable domain, its missing parts supplied by reference TRBV7-3 and TRBJ1-2, is GAGVSQTPSNKVTEKGKYVELRCDPISGHTALYWYRQSLGQGPEFLIYFQGTGAADDSGLPNDRFFAVRPEGSVSTLKIQRTERGDSAVYLCASSPGQGEDGYTFGSGTRLTVV.

Concerning this clone: The sample has other DNA sequences that encode this CDR3 too. The CDR3 coding sequence is TGTGCCTGGAGTGTAGGAGGAACTAACACTGAAGCTTTCTTT. Protein: CAWSVGGTNTEAFF. The chain links TRBV30 to TRBJ1-1; D unresolved. V lost 0 bases, J lost 2 bases, and 10 bases lay in between. CDR1 is GTSNPN and CDR2 is SVGIG in the germline V gene (reference sequence). The CDR3 runs to 14 residues.

The chain uses TRBV28 and TRBJ2-2; D may be TRBD2 (6 bases). The germline V gene encodes CDR1 MDHEN and CDR2 SYDVKM. The CDR3 sequence is 16 residues long. The V and J ends lost 3 bases and 8 bases respectively, with 19 bases between them. The CDR3 DNA follows: TGTGCCAGCAGTTTGGCGGGCGCCTCGGGAGTTGGGGAGCTGTTTTTT. Its protein is CASSLAGASGVGELFF.